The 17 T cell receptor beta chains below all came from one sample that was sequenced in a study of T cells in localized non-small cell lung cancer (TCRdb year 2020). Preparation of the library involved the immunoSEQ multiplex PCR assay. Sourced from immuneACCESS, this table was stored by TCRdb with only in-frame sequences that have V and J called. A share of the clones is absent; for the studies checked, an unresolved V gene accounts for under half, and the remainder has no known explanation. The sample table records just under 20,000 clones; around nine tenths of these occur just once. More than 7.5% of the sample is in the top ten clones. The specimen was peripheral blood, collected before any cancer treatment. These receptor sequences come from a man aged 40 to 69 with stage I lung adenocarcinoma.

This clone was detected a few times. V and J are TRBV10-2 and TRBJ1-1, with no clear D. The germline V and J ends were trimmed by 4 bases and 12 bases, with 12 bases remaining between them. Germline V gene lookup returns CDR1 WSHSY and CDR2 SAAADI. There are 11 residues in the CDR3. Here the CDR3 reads CASSAGVWPFF. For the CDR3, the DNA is TGCGCCAGCAGTGCTGGGGTCTGGCCTTTCTTT.

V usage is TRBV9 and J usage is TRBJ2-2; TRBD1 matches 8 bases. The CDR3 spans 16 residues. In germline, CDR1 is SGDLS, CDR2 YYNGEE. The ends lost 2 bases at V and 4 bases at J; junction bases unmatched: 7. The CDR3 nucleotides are TGTGCCAGCAGCGTCCGGACAGGGCGTACCACCGGGGAGCTGTTTTTT. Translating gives CASSVRTGRTTGELFF.

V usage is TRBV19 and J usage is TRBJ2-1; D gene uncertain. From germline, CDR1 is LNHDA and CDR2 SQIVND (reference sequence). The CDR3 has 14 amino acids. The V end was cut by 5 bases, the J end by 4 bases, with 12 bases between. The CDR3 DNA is TGTGCCAGTAGTCCAGGACCCACTTACAATGAGCAGTTCTTC. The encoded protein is CASSPGPTYNEQFF.

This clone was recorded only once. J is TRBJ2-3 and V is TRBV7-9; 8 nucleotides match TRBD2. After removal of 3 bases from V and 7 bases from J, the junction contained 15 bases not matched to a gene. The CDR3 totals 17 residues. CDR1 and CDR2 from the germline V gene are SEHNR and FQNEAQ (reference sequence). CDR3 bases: TGTGCCAGCAGCTTCCCCCCGGGTGGGACTAGTAGGAATACGCAGTATTTT. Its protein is CASSFPPGGTSRNTQYF.

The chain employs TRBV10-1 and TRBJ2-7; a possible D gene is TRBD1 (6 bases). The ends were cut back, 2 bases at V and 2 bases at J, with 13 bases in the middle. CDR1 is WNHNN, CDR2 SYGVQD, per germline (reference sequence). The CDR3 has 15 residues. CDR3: CASSEQQGSTYEQYF. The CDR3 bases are TGCGCCAGCAGTGAGCAACAGGGTTCAACCTACGAGCAGTACTTC.

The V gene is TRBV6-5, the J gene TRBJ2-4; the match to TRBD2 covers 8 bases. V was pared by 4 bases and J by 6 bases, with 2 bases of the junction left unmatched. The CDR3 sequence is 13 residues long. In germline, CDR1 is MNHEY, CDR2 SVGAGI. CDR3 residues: CASSSLAGNIQYF. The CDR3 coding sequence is TGTGCCAGCAGTTCGCTAGCGGGAAACATTCAGTACTTC.

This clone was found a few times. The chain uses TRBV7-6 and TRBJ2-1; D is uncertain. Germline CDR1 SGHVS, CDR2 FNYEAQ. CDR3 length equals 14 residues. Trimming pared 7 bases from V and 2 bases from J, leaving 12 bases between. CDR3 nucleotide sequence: TGTGCCAGCACCGTAGGCGGCGCCTACAATGAGCAGTTCTTC. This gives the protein CASTVGGAYNEQFF.

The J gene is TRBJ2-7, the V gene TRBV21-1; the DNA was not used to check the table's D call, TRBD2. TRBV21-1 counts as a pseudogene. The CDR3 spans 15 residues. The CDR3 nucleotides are TGTGCCAGCGAGTTTTCTAGCGGGGGGGACTACGAGCAGTACTTC. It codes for CASEFSSGGDYEQYF.

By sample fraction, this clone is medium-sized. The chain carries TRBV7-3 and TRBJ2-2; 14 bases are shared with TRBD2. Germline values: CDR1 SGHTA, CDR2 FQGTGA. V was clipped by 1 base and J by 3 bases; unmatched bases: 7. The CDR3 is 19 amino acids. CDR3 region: CASSLRGLAGVSDTGELFF. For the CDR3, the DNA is TGTGCCAGCAGCTTAAGGGGACTAGCGGGAGTATCGGACACCGGGGAGCTGTTTTTT.

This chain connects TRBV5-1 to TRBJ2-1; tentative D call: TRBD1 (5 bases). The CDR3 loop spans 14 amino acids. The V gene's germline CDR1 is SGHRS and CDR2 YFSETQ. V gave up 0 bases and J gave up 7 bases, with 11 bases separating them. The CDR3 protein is CASSLEDTPNEQFF. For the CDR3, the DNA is TGCGCCAGCAGCTTGGAGGACACGCCGAATGAGCAGTTCTTC.

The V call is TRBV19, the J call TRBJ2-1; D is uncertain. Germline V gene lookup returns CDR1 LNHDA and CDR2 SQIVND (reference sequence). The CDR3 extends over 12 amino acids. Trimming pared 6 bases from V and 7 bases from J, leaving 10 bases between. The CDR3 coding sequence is TGTGCCAGTAGCCATCTATGGAATGAGCAGTTCTTC. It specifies CASSHLWNEQFF.

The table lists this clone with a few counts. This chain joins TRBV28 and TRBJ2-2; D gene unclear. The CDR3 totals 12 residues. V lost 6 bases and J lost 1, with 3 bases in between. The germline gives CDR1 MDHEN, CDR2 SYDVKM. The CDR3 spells CASRENTGELFF. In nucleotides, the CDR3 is TGTGCCAGCAGGGAGAACACCGGGGAGCTGTTTTTT.

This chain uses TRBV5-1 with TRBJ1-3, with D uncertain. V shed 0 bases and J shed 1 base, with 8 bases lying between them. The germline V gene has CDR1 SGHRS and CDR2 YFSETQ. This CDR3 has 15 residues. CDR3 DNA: TGCGCCAGCAGCTTGGATCCGGGTTCTGGAAACACCATATATTTT. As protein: CASSLDPGSGNTIYF.

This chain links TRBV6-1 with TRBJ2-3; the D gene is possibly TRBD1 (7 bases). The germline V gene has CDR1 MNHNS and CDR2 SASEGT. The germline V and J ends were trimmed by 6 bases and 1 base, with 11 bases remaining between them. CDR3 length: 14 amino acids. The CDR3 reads CASRPGGRTDTQYF. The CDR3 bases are TGTGCCAGCAGGCCAGGGGGGCGCACAGATACGCAGTATTTT.

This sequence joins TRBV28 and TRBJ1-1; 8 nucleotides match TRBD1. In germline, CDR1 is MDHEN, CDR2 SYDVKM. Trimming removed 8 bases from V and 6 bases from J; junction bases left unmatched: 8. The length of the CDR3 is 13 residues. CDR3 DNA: TGTGCCAGCGCCTTCAGGGGGCGGGCTGAAGCTTTCTTT. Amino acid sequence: CASAFRGRAEAFF. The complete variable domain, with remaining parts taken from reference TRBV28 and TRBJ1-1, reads DVKVTQSSRYLVKRTGEKVFLECVQDMDHENMFWYRQDPGLGLRLIYFSYDVKMKEKGDIPEGYSVSREKKERFSLILESASTNQTSMYLCASAFRGRAEAFFGQGTRLTVV.

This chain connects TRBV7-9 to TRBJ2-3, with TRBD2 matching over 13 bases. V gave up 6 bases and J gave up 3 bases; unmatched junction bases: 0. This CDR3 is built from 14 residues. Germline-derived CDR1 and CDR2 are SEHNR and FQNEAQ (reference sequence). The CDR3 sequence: CASRTSGRTDTQYF. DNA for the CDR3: TGTGCCAGCAGGACTAGCGGGAGGACAGATACGCAGTATTTT.

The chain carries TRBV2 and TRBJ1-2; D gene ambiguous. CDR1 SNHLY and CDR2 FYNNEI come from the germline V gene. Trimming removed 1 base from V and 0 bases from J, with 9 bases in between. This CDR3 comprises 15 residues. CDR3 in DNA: TGTGCCAGCAGTGAAGGGAGGGCAGCTAACTATGGCTACACCTTC. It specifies CASSEGRAANYGYTF.